These 4 T cell receptor beta chains were sequenced from one sample in a study of CD8 T cells in Susac syndrome. Random hexamers were used to reverse transcribe about 0.45 to 1 ug of RNA. TCRdb ran MiXCR on the immunoSEQ multiplex PCR reads and lists one entry per CDR3 protein. The sample consists of roughly 330,000 distinct CDR3 sequences, about 90% of them appearing once. Material: CD4+ T cells from PBMCs. These receptors were obtained from a human donor with multiple sclerosis.

The sample holds one count of this clonotype. V usage is TRBV6-4 and J usage is TRBJ1-1; 9 bases are shared with TRBD1. The germline V gene encodes CDR1 MRHNA and CDR2 SNTAGT. The trim removed 4 bases at V and 12 bases at J, leaving 18 bases unmatched. CDR3 length: 16 residues. The CDR3: CASSAQGGQGVLETFF. In DNA form, the CDR3 reads TGTGCCAGCAGTGCTCAGGGGGGACAGGGAGTTTTAGAGACTTTCTTT.

This chain links TRBV6-2 or TRBV6-3 with TRBJ1-1, with D tentatively TRBD1 (6 bases). Looked up from germline, CDR1 is MNHEY and CDR2 is SVGEGT. Trimming took 7 bases from V and 3 from J, leaving 12 bases between them. The CDR3 totals 13 residues. Written as DNA, the CDR3 is TGTGCCAGCACAGGGGATATGGACACTGAAGCTTTCTTT. Translated, it gives CASTGDMDTEAFF.

The chain couples TRBV29-1 to TRBJ2-5, with 7 bases that match TRBD2. This CDR3 spans 13 amino acids. CDR1 is SQVTM and CDR2 is ANQGSEA in the germline V gene. Unmatched junction bases numbered 11, after V lost 8 bases and J lost 5 bases. CDR3 residues: CSSGAGAGETQYF. In DNA form, the CDR3 reads TGCAGCAGCGGGGCGGGAGCGGGGGAGACCCAGTACTTC.

The J gene is TRBJ1-1, the V gene TRBV7-3; D is perhaps TRBD1 (5 bases). From germline, CDR1 is SGHTA and CDR2 FQGTGA. Deletions cut 5 bases from V and 11 bases from J, with 15 bases between. This CDR3 comprises 12 residues. The CDR3 region is CASSPGDDRAFF. CDR3 nucleotides: TGTGCCAGCAGCCCTGGGGACGATCGGGCTTTCTTT.